Below, 24 T cell receptor beta chains from the same sample are listed, as sequenced in a study of HIV-infected patients and healthy controls. Reverse transcription used about 510 ng RNA and constant-region primers for alpha and beta. Separate chain-specific third strand synthesis with multiplexing indices produced the alpha and beta libraries. Using its own MiXCR run on the 5' RACE reads, TCRdb lists one record per CDR3 protein. The sample holds roughly 18,000 distinct CDR3 sequences; about 9% are singletons and the top ten take around 20%. Roughly three months, about 14 weeks, into antiretroviral therapy, follow-up blood was collected. All unsorted peripheral T cells were captured because whole blood was used without fractionation. Specimen: blood, collected during antiretroviral therapy. All receptors come from an adult with HIV infection.

This clonotype was recorded many times. V is TRBV5-1 and J is TRBJ2-6; D not resolved. This CDR3 has 15 amino acids. Germline CDR1 SGHRS, CDR2 YFSETQ. V dropped 1 base and J dropped 1 base, with 6 bases sitting between them. The CDR3: CASSLTDSGANVLTF. Here the CDR3 DNA reads TGCGCCAGCAGCTTGACAGATTCTGGGGCCAACGTCCTGACTTTC.

This clonotype showed up many times. The CDR3 reads CASSVEAGTTDTQYF. CDR3 nucleotide sequence: TGTGCCAGCAGCGTAGAGGCAGGCACCACAGATACGCAGTATTTT. V gene TRBV9 combines with J gene TRBJ2-3; D ambiguous. The germline gives CDR1 SGDLS, CDR2 YYNGEE. The ends were cut back, 0 bases at V and 2 bases at J, with 10 bases in the middle. The CDR3 consists of 15 residues.

The sample holds a few counts of this clonotype. The chain has TRBV11-2 and TRBJ2-3; TRBD1 aligns across 7 bases. This CDR3 has 16 amino acids. Per germline, CDR1 SGHAT and CDR2 FQNNGV. The V segment lost 1 base and the J segment 2 bases; nucleotides outside the gene matches: 6. In nucleotides, the CDR3 is TGTGCCAGCAGCTTAGGGACAGGCACGATCACAGATACGCAGTATTTT. This translates into CASSLGTGTITDTQYF.

This clonotype was seen only a few times. The genes are TRBV30 and TRBJ2-7, with a possible D match to TRBD2 (5 bases). The CDR3 runs to 13 residues. Germline loops: CDR1 GTSNPN, CDR2 SVGIG (reference sequence). The CDR3 protein is CASRALSSYEQYF. DNA for the CDR3: TGTGCTTCGAGGGCTTTAAGCTCCTACGAGCAGTACTTC.

The genes are TRBV2 and TRBJ2-2, with D perhaps matching TRBD1 (6 bases). Germline assignment: CDR1 SNHLY and CDR2 FYNNEI. This CDR3 spans 14 amino acids. Trimming took 5 bases from V and 1 from J, leaving 8 bases between them. The CDR3: CASSRQVNTGELFF. The CDR3 nucleotides are TGTGCCAGCAGTCGACAGGTGAACACCGGGGAGCTGTTTTTT.

This clonotype was counted between two and nine times. The genes are TRBV6-2 or TRBV6-3 and TRBJ1-1; D gene unclear. The ends were cut back, 6 bases at V and 4 bases at J, with 12 bases in the middle. Per germline, CDR1 MNHEY and CDR2 SVGEGT. This CDR3 region has 13 residues. CDR3 bases: TGTGCCAGCAGCCCAGGTTTGGGCACTGAAGCTTTCTTT. The encoded protein is CASSPGLGTEAFF.

This clonotype was found many times. The V gene is TRBV21-1, the J gene TRBJ2-7; the D call TRBD2 from the table was never checked on the DNA. TRBV21-1 is a documented pseudogene. The CDR3 has 11 amino acids. The CDR3 nucleotides are TGTGCCAGCAGCAAAGCTAGCGCACAGTACTTC. Translated: CASSKASAQYF.

This clonotype has a count of ten or more. The chain combines TRBV7-6 with TRBJ2-3; D assignment may be TRBD1 or TRBD2 (5 bases each). The CDR3 contains 20 residues. Trimming cost V 3 bases and J 0 bases, with 25 bases left between them. CDR1 and CDR2 from the germline V gene are SGHVS and FNYEAQ. CDR3 sequence: CASSFPGAKSRVESTDTQYF. As DNA, the CDR3 is TGTGCCAGCAGCTTCCCCGGGGCCAAGAGCCGGGTTGAGAGCACAGATACGCAGTATTTT.

The V and J genes are TRBV29-1 and TRBJ2-5, with a possible D match to TRBD1 (5 bases). The V end lost 6 bases, the J end lost 5 bases, and 13 bases lay between the germline ends. The CDR3 consists of 12 residues. CDR1 is SQVTM, CDR2 ANQGSEA, per germline. CDR3 in DNA: TGCAGCGTCGAAAGGGGCGAGGAGACCCAGTACTTC. As protein: CSVERGEETQYF.

This clonotype was recorded at least ten times. The V and J genes are TRBV28 and TRBJ1-1, with D possibly being TRBD1 (6 bases). CDR1 is MDHEN, CDR2 SYDVKM, per germline. The CDR3 sequence is 15 residues long. The V and J ends lost 2 bases and 3 bases respectively, with 13 bases between them. The CDR3 bases are TGTGCCAGCAGTTTAGGAACAGGGTCGTACACTGAAGCTTTCTTT. Protein product: CASSLGTGSYTEAFF.

This clonotype was counted at least ten times. The CDR3 nucleotides read TGTGCCAGCAGCTCGCGCAGGTCGGGGCCCCCCAATGAGCAGTTCTTC. Translating it yields CASSSRRSGPPNEQFF. The chain employs TRBV5-6 and TRBJ2-1; either TRBD1 or TRBD2 may fit D (5 bases each). Germline loops: CDR1 SGHDT, CDR2 YYEEEE. The CDR3 contains 16 residues. Between the trimmed V and J ends, which lost 3 bases and 6 bases, there was a span of 19 bases.

This clonotype has at least ten counts. The chain carries TRBV30 and TRBJ2-1, with D unclear. This CDR3 region has 14 residues. Deletions cut 3 bases from V and 8 bases from J, with 17 bases between. Germline-derived CDR1 and CDR2 are GTSNPN and SVGIG (reference sequence). CDR3 in DNA: TGTGCCTGGAGATCGCCTCTAGTTATCGATGAGCAGTTCTTC. Its protein is CAWRSPLVIDEQFF.

This clonotype was counted ten times or more. This chain links TRBV6-4 with TRBJ2-3; 10 bases agree with TRBD2. Germline loops: CDR1 MRHNA, CDR2 SNTAGT. This CDR3 spans 15 amino acids. Trimming at V came to 5 bases and at J to 2 bases, leaving 4 bases not matched to a gene. The CDR3 loop is CASSSGTSATDTQYF. The CDR3 region has the DNA TGTGCCAGCAGTAGCGGGACTAGCGCCACAGATACGCAGTATTTT.

This clonotype was seen at least ten times. This chain joins TRBV5-1 and TRBJ1-1; a possible D gene is TRBD1 (6 bases). The length of the CDR3 is 15 residues. V lost 2 bases and J 4 bases, leaving 15 bases between the germline ends. Germline V gene data show CDR1 as SGHRS and CDR2 as YFSETQ. CDR3 sequence: CASSFAGEEGTEAFF. In DNA, the CDR3 is TGCGCCAGCAGCTTTGCAGGGGAGGAAGGCACTGAAGCTTTCTTT.

This clonotype was observed at least ten times. This chain connects TRBV11-2 to TRBJ2-5, with TRBD2 identical over 7 bases. This CDR3 contains 18 residues. Germline V CDR1 and CDR2: SGHAT, FQNNGV. The ends lost 1 base at V and 5 bases at J; junction bases unmatched: 16. The CDR3, as DNA: TGTGCCAGCAGCTTAGTAGTGGGCGTGGGCGGGAGCTATGAGACCCAGTACTTC. It encodes CASSLVVGVGGSYETQYF.

The table lists this clonotype with many counts. The chain joins TRBV9 to TRBJ1-2; no definite D call. Per the germline V gene, CDR1 is SGDLS and CDR2 is YYNGEE. This CDR3 contains 13 residues. Deletions cut 4 bases from V and 3 bases from J, with 10 bases between. CDR3 sequence (DNA): TGTGCCAGCAGCTCCCCCCCGCACTATGGCTACACCTTC. Protein: CASSSPPHYGYTF.

The rearrangement uses TRBV6-1 and TRBJ1-1; D is ambiguous. Germline V lookup: CDR1 MNHNS, CDR2 SASEGT. Trimming shortened V by 6 bases and J by 5 bases, and 10 bases separated the two germline ends. CDR3 length: 12 amino acids. In DNA, the CDR3 is TGTGCCAGCAGGTCGGGTTGGACTGAAGCTTTCTTT. Protein sequence: CASRSGWTEAFF.

This clonotype has at least ten counts. V usage is TRBV7-6 and J usage is TRBJ2-6, with TRBD1 identical over 8 bases. V lost 5 bases and J lost 2; bases outside the gene matches: 2. The CDR3 sequence is 15 residues long. From germline, CDR1 is SGHVS and CDR2 FNYEAQ. This CDR3 reads CASSLQGAGANVLTF. The CDR3 DNA is TGTGCCAGCAGCCTACAGGGGGCTGGGGCCAACGTCCTGACTTTC.

This clonotype has ten or more counts. V usage is TRBV5-1 and J usage is TRBJ1-1; a possible D gene is TRBD1 (6 bases). The CDR3 covers 15 residues. Trimming left V 0 bases short and J 6 bases short, with 15 bases between. Germline V gives CDR1 SGHRS, CDR2 YFSETQ. The CDR3 loop is CASSLAVGGAAEAFF. CDR3 in DNA: TGCGCCAGCAGCTTGGCGGTAGGGGGAGCCGCTGAAGCTTTCTTT.

This rearrangement joins TRBV10-3 to TRBJ2-5, with 7 bases fitting TRBD1. Germline values: CDR1 ENHRY, CDR2 SYGVKD. After removal of 11 bases from V and 4 bases from J, the junction contained 13 bases not matched to a gene. The CDR3 covers 14 residues. The CDR3 is CASLQGELGETQYF. DNA of the CDR3: TGTGCCTCCCTTCAGGGGGAGCTAGGAGAGACCCAGTACTTC.

The chain joins TRBV12-3 or TRBV12-4 to TRBJ2-7, with 10 bases lining up with TRBD2. The J segment lost 3 bases and the V segment lost 2 bases, leaving 4 bases of the junction unmatched. The CDR3 consists of 15 residues. The CDR3, as DNA: TGTGCCAGCAGTTTACAAGCGGGAGGGTACTACGAGCAGTACTTC. Its translation is CASSLQAGGYYEQYF.

The chain carries TRBV6-6 and TRBJ1-3; a possible D gene is TRBD1 (6 bases). The ends were cut back, 4 bases at V and 2 bases at J, with 15 bases in the middle. This CDR3 has 16 amino acids. The germline CDR1 and CDR2 sequences are MNHNY and SVGAGI (reference sequence). CDR3 region: CASSFYRDNPGNTIYF. The CDR3 nucleotides are TGTGCCAGCAGTTTTTACAGGGATAATCCTGGAAACACCATATATTTT.

This clonotype was counted many times. V gene TRBV5-4 combines with J gene TRBJ2-3; perhaps TRBD2 as D (5 bases). Trimming left V 0 bases short and J 2 bases short, with 7 bases between. Looked up from germline, CDR1 is SGHNT and CDR2 is YYREEE (reference sequence). This CDR3 has 14 amino acids. CDR3 sequence: CASSLEDFTDTQYF. The CDR3 region has the DNA TGTGCCAGCAGCTTGGAGGACTTCACAGATACGCAGTATTTT. The full variable domain, with the rest looked up from reference TRBV5-4 and TRBJ2-3, is ETGVTQSPTHLIKTRGQQVTLRCSSQSGHNTVSWYQQALGQGPQFIFQYYREEENGRGNFPPRFSGLQFPNYSSELNVNALELDDSALYLCASSLEDFTDTQYFGPGTRLTVL.

Ten or more counts support this clonotype. This sequence joins TRBV19 and TRBJ2-1; 9 nucleotides align to TRBD2. Trimming removed 5 bases from V and 5 bases from J; junction bases left unmatched: 10. Germline V CDR1 and CDR2: LNHDA, SQIVND (reference sequence). The CDR3 spans 16 residues. CDR3 in DNA: TGTGCCAGTAGTCCCCGAAGGAGCGGGGGGCACAATGAGCAGTTCTTC. This translates into CASSPRRSGGHNEQFF.